This T cell receptor (beta chain) stems from a study of shared clonotypes between healthy human individuals. Background on the study: Donors had three CD4 naive, three CD4 memory, two CD8 naive and one CD8 memory plate apiece. Study conclusions and caveats: Only a few donors were included, so the genetic and exposure-history diversity represented was limited.

As for this clone: Its antigen is undetermined. A much more abundant neighbour one base away suggests this may be a read error. Other DNA sequences of this sample code for an identical CDR3.

The study separated CD4+ cells into CD45RA+ naive and CD45RA-negative memory subsets. About 30,000 T cell genomes, or approximately 0.2 ug DNA, went into the sorted-subset replicate PCRs. Clones were sequenced by immunoSEQ multiplex PCR, and TCRdb holds only the in-frame ones, with some missing. The top ten clones hold approximately 1.5% of a sample with 950,000 to 1,100,000 clones, more than 65% of them seen once. The sample was memory CD4+ T cells sorted from blood. Subset given: CD45RA-negative fraction. This clonotype was sampled from a young man in good health.

The CDR3 protein is CASSPGGSNEKLFF. In nucleotides, the CDR3 is TGCGCCAGCAGCCCCGGGGGCTCTAATGAAAAACTGTTTTTT. The rearrangement links TRBV5-1 to TRBJ1-4, with D possibly matching TRBD1 (6 bases). V was clipped by 4 bases and J by 3 bases, with 10 bases between them. The CDR3 loop spans 14 amino acids. Germline CDR1 is SGHRS and CDR2 is YFSETQ.